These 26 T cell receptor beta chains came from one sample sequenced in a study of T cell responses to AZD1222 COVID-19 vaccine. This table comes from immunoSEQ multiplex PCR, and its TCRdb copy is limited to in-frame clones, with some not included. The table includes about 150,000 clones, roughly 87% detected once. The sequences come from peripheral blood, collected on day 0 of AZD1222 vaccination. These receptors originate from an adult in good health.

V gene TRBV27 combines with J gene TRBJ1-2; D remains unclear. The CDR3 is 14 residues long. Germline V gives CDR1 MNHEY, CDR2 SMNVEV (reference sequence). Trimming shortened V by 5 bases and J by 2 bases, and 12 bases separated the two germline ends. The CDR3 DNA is TGTGCCAGCAGTACCAGGACGGGGAACTATGGCTACACCTTC. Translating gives CASSTRTGNYGYTF.

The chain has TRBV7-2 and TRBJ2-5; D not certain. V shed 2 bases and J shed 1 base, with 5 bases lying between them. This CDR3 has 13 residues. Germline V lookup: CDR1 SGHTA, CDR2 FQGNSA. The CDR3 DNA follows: TGTGCCAGCAGCTTAAGGTTCCAAGAGACCCAGTACTTC. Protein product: CASSLRFQETQYF.

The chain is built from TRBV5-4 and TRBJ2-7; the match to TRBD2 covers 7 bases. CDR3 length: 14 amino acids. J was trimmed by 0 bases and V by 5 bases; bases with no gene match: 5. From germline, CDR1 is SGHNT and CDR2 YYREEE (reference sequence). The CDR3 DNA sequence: TGTGCCAGCAGGGTGGGCGGGAGCTCCTACGAGCAGTACTTC. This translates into CASRVGGSSYEQYF.

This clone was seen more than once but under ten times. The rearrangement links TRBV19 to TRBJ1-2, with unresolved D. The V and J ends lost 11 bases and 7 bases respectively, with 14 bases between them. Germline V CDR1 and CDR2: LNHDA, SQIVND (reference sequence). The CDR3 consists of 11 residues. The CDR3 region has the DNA TGTGCCGCCGGCCCCGAGGGTGGCTACACCTTC. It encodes CAAGPEGGYTF. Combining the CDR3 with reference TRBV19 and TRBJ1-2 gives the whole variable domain DGGITQSPKYLFRKEGQNVTLSCEQNLNHDAMYWYRQDPGQGLRLIYYSQIVNDFQKGDIAEGYSVSREKKESFPLTVTSAQKNPTAFYLCAAGPEGGYTFGSGTRLTVV.

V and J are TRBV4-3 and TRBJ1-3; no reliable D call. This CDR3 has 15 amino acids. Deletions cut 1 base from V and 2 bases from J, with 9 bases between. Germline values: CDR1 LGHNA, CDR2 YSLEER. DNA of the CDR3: TGCGCCAGCAGCCAAGTTAAGAACCCTGGAAACACCATATATTTT. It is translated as CASSQVKNPGNTIYF.

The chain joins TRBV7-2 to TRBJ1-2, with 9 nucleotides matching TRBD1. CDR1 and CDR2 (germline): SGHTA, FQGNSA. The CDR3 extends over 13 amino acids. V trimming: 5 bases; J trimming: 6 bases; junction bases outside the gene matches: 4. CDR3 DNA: TGTGCCAGCAGCAAACAGGGGGCGGATGGCTACACCTTC. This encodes CASSKQGADGYTF.

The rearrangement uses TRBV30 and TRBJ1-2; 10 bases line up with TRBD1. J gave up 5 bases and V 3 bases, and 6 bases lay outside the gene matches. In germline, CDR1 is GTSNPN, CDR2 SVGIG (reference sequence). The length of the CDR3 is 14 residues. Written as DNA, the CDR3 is TGTGCCTGGAGCCCGACAGGGGGCGGATATGGCTACACCTTC. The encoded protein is CAWSPTGGGYGYTF.

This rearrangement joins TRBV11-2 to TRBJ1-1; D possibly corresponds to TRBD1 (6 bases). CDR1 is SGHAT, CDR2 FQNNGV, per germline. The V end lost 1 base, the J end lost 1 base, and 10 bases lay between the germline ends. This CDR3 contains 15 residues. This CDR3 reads CASSLGGQSNTEAFF. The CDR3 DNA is TGTGCCAGCAGCTTAGGGGGGCAGTCGAACACTGAAGCTTTCTTT.

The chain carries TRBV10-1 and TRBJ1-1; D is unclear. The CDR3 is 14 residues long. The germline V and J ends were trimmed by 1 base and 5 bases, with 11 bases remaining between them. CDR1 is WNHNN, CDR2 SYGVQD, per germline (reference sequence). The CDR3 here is CASSELRSRTEAFF. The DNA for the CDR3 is TGCGCCAGCAGTGAGTTACGGTCACGAACTGAAGCTTTCTTT.

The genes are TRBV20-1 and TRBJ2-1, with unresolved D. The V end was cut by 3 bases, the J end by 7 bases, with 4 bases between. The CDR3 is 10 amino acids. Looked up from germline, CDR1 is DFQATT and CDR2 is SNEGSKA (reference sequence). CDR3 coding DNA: TGCAGTGCTAGGTGGAATGAGCAGTTCTTC. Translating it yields CSARWNEQFF.

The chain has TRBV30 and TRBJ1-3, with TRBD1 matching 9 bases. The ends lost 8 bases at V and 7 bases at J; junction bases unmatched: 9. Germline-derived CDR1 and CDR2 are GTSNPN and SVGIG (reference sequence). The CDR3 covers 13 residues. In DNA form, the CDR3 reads TGTGCCGTTCCCGGGACAGGGTCTAACACCATATATTTT. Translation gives CAVPGTGSNTIYF.

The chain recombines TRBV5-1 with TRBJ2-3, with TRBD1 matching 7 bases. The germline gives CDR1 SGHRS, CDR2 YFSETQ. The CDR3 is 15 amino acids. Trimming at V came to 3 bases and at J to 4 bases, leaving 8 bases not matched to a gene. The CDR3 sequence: CASSSYDRDADTQYF. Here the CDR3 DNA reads TGCGCCAGCAGCTCCTACGACAGGGATGCAGATACGCAGTATTTT.

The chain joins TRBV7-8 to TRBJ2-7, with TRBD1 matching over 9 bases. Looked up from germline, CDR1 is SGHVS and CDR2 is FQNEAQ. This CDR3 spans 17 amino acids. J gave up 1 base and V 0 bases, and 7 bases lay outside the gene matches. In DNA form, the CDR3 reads TGTGCCAGCAGCTTAGCGCCGGGGACAGGGCGATCCTACGAGCAGTACTTC. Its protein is CASSLAPGTGRSYEQYF.

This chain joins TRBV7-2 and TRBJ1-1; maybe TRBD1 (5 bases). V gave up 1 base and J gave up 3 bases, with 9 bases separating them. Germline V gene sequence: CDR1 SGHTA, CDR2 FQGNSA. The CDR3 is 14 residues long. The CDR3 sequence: CASSLVGADTEAFF. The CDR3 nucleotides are TGTGCCAGCAGCTTAGTAGGGGCGGACACTGAAGCTTTCTTT.

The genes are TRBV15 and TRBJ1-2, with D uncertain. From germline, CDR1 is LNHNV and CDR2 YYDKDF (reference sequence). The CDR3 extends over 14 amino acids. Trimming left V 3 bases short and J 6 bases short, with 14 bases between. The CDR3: CATSRDVNVDGYTF. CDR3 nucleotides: TGTGCCACCAGCAGGGACGTCAATGTTGATGGCTACACCTTC.

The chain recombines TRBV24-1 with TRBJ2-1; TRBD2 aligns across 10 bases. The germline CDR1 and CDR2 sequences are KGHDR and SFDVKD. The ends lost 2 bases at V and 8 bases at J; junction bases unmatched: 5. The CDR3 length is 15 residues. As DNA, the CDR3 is TGTGCCACCAGTGATTCCAGGACTAGCGGCTATGAGCAGTTCTTC. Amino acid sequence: CATSDSRTSGYEQFF.

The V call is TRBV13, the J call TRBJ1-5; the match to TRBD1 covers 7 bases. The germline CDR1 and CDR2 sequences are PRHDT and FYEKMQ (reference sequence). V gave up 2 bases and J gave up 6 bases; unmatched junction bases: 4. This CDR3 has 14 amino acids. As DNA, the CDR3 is TGTGCCAGCAGCTTAAGGGGGCGCAGTCAGCCCCAGCATTTT. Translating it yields CASSLRGRSQPQHF.

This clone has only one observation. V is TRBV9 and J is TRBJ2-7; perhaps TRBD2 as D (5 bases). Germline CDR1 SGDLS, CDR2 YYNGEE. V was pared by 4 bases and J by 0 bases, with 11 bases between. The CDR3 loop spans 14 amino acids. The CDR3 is CASSSGLSSYEQYF. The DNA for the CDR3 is TGTGCCAGCAGCTCCGGACTGAGCTCCTACGAGCAGTACTTC. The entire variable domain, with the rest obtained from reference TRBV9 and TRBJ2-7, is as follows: DSGVTQTPKHLITATGQRVTLRCSPRSGDLSVYWYQQSLDQGLQFLIQYYNGEERAKGNILERFSAQQFPDLHSELNLSSLELGDSALYFCASSSGLSSYEQYFGPGTRLTVT.

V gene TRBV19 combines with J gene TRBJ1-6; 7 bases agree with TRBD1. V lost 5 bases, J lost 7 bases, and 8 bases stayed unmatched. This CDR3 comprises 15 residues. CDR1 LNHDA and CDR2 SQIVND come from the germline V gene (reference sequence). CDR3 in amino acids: CASSSQGGRNSPLHF. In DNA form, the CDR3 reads TGTGCCAGTAGTTCACAAGGGGGCAGGAATTCACCCCTCCACTTT.

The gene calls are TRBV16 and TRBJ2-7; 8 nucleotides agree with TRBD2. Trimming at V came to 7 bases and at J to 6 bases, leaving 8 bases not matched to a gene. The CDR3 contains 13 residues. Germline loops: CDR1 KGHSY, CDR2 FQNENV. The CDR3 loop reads CASNSIAGGEQYF. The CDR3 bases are TGTGCCAGCAACTCAATCGCGGGGGGCGAGCAGTACTTC.

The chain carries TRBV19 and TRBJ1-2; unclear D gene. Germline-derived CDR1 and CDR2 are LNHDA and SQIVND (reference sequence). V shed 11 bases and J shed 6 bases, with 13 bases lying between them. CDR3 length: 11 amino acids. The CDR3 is CASNYRNGYTF. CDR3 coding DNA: TGTGCCTCAAACTACCGGAATGGCTACACCTTC. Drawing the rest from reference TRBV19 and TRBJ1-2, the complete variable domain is DGGITQSPKYLFRKEGQNVTLSCEQNLNHDAMYWYRQDPGQGLRLIYYSQIVNDFQKGDIAEGYSVSREKKESFPLTVTSAQKNPTAFYLCASNYRNGYTFGSGTRLTVV.

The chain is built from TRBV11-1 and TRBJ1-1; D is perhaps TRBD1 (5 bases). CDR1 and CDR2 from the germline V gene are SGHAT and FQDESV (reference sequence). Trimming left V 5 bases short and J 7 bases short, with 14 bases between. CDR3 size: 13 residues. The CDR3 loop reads CASSKLTGSEAFF. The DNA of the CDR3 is TGTGCCAGCAGCAAGCTTACAGGTAGTGAAGCTTTCTTT.

The CDR3 DNA is TGTGCCAGCAGCGTGGAGAGCTCACCCCTCCACTTT. Encoded protein: CASSVESSPLHF. The chain combines TRBV9 with TRBJ1-6, with D hard to call. The CDR3 is 12 residues long. Trimming removed 2 bases from V and 10 bases from J, with 7 bases in between. From germline, CDR1 is SGDLS and CDR2 YYNGEE. Together with reference TRBV9 and TRBJ1-6, the CDR3 gives the full variable domain: DSGVTQTPKHLITATGQRVTLRCSPRSGDLSVYWYQQSLDQGLQFLIQYYNGEERAKGNILERFSAQQFPDLHSELNLSSLELGDSALYFCASSVESSPLHFGNGTRLTVT.

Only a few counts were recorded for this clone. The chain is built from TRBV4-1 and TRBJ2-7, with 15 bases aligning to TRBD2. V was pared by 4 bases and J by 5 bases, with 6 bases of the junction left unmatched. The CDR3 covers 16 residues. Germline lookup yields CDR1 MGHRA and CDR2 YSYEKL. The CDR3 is CASSRRTSGRVDEQYF. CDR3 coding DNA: TGCGCCAGCAGCCGGAGGACTAGCGGGAGGGTCGACGAGCAGTACTTC.

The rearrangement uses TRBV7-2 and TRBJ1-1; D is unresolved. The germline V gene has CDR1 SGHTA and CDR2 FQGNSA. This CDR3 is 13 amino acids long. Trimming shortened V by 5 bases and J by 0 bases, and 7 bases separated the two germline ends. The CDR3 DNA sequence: TGTGCCAGCAGCGACTATATGAACACTGAAGCTTTCTTT. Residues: CASSDYMNTEAFF.

CDR3 bases: TGTGCCAGCAGCTACGACCGACCAAAAAGGGGGGACTTACACAATGAGCAGTTCTTC. Amino acid sequence: CASSYDRPKRGDLHNEQFF. V is TRBV7-2 and J is TRBJ2-1; D may be TRBD1 or TRBD2 (6 bases each). Trimming left V 4 bases short and J 5 bases short, with 27 bases between. Germline V gives CDR1 SGHTA, CDR2 FQGNSA. The CDR3 is 19 residues long.